This T cell receptor (beta chain) was documented in a study of persistence of HIV-infected CD4 T cells. Study-wide background: Donors were ART-treated; their CMV- and Gag-responding CD4+ T cells were isolated.

Cells were stimulated with CMV-infected fibroblast lysates at 8.5 to 10 ug/mL. CD40L-negative CD69-negative CD45RO-high memory CD4+ T cells were sorted as populations depleted of antigen-responding cells. Before stimulation, PBMCs underwent CD8+ T cell depletion. As regards this clone: Its target is not known.

Germline V gene lookup returns CDR1 ENHRY and CDR2 SYGVKD. CDR3 length: 18 amino acids. Trimming removed 5 bases from V and 0 bases from J; junction bases left unmatched: 6. The immunoSEQ assay was version 4, run in survey mode. Genomic DNA was diluted to roughly 9.4 ng/uL, up to 1 ug per sample. TCRdb's table, derived via immunoSEQ multiplex PCR, lists solely in-frame clones and lacks some. The sample has more than 30,000 clones, approximately 80% seen once. The study's findings and limits: Within sorted populations, more oligoclonal TCRs accompanied more oligoclonal proviruses.

The chain recombines TRBV10-3 with TRBJ2-3, with 15 bases matching TRBD2. This material consisted of CD4+ T cells sorted from PBMCs after roughly 19-hour stimulation, taken from a patient who received antiretroviral therapy. The clonotype was recovered from an adult man with HIV who was CMV-seropositive. This chain's CDR3 is CAISKGLAGGPSTDTQYF. In DNA form, the CDR3 reads TGTGCCATCAGTAAAGGACTAGCGGGGGGGCCCAGCACAGATACGCAGTATTTT.